One T cell receptor (beta chain) is described in this entry. There are many counts of this clonotype. Its antigen is still unknown. No base quality information exists; no much larger clone differs at one position. Ficoll-Paque density gradient centrifugation was the method used to isolate PBMCs. The reads were generated on an Illumina NovaSeq 6000. Using 5'RACE with constant-segment primers, TCRalpha and TCRbeta cDNA libraries were constructed, with sample barcodes and unique molecular identifiers added in the process. Trizol reagent was used to extract RNA from every sample. Libraries were amplified in two PCR steps, with a second sample barcode and Illumina TruSeq adapters added in the second step. The libraries were sequenced on an Illumina NovaSeq using 2 x 150 bp paired-end reads. In the authors' own workflow: Demultiplexing of reads and collapsing into UMI-guided consensus sequences were performed with migec v1.2.7. Using mixcr v2.1.11, the UMI consensuses were aligned to TRA and TRB V and J templates and assembled into clonotypes. Expanded or contracted clonotypes were those called significant by both edgeR and NoisET, with noise models trained on biological replicates. For edgeR calls, the cutoffs were a false discovery rate-adjusted p below 0.01 and a log2 fold-change threshold of 1. PCA with hierarchical clustering of max-normalized trajectories of the 1000 most abundant clonotypes was used as exploratory dynamics analysis. The CD4 or CD8 phenotype of responding clones was assigned using the separately sequenced CD4+ and CD8+ repertoires. The public reads were run again by TCRdb, first through fastp at Q25 and then through MiXCR, and only productive beta chains were kept. Each CDR3 protein appears once, grouped with its most common genes and DNA. The V and J calls reflect TCRdb's pipeline rather than the authors' work. Present in this sample are hundreds of thousands of distinct CDR3 sequences, around a quarter of which were seen just once. The biggest ten clones account for approximately 12% of the sample.

The data were taken from a study of T-cell memory formation after mild COVID-19 (dated by TCRdb to the early 2020s). Notes on the research overall: TCR sequence clusters from the two donors were largely donor specific. T-cell clones expanding and contracting after mild COVID-19 in a couple of donors were tracked by longitudinal TCRalpha and TCRbeta repertoire sequencing. Two young, previously healthy adult volunteers made up the cohort, one male and one female. On the study overall, not on this receptor specifically: Balanced CD4/CD8 phenotypes were observed for clones contracting from day 15 to 85, whereas a bias towards CD4+ was observed for a second wave of clones expanding from day 15 to 37. Contracting CD4+ clones were located mainly in the CM and EM memory subsets, whereas CD8+ clones were found to be enriched in EMRA. The study included only two mild cases, and larger cohorts that include severe cases with pre-infection samples were judged to be necessary. SARS-CoV-2 specificity of the second-wave clones peaking on day 37 was not confirmed. The detection of some responding clones in pre-infection memory suggests that pre-existing cross-reactive memory T cells joined the SARS-CoV-2 response.

The CDR3 starts with the cysteine, ends with the phenylalanine, and has 14 residues. Here the CDR3 DNA is all that survives: 42 bases in frame from base 1. Deletion took 3 bases off V and 0 bases off J, with a span of 8 bases between the germline ends. The sequence derives from an adult woman who had mild COVID-19 (a few samples of this study predate the infection). The sample titles of this study are shuffled in the database, so cell type and time point are left out; the donor was told from shared clones. The chain employs TRBV12-3 or TRBV12-4 and TRBJ1-1, with TRBD1 tentatively as D gene (5 bases match). The sequenced material came from PBMCs or a T cell subset sorted from them (not recorded which). The CDR3 reads as follows: CASSFRQLNTEAFF. The bases are TGTGCCAGCAGTTTTCGACAGTTGAACACTGAAGCTTTCTTT.